A selection of T cell receptor beta chains follows, all from one sample in a study of shared clonotypes between healthy human individuals. The assay was immunoSEQ multiplex PCR, and TCRdb's table has in-frame clones only and misses some. The repertoire holds just over 2,000,000 clones, with 85% to 95% as singletons. The specimen was naive CD4+ T cells sorted from blood. These receptors were taken from a man aged 18 to 29 in good health. The CDR3 runs from the conserved cysteine through the conserved F or W. D genes are given only for firm matches. Clone sizes are given selectively: once, few, many, or a class where the clone is expanded.

TRBV5-4	NA	NA	TRBJ2-3	TGTGCCAGCAGCACCAGGACTCTAACAGATACGCAGTATTTT	CASSTRTLTDTQYF
TRBV18	TRBD1	NA	TRBJ2-3	TGTGCCAGCTCACCCGGACAGGGAGGCACAGATACGCAGTATTTT	CASSPGQGGTDTQYF
TRBV19	NA	NA	TRBJ1-5	TGTGCCAGTAGTACAACAGGGTTGAGCAATCAGCCCCAGCATTTT	CASSTTGLSNQPQHF
TRBV18	TRBD2	once	TRBJ2-1	TGTGCCAGCTCACCTGGGACTACATCCTACAATGAGCAGTTCTTC	CASSPGTTSYNEQFF
TRBV4-1	NA	NA	TRBJ2-1	TGCGCCAGCAGCCCCCTCCCGGCCGAGGCGGGGGCGAGGAACAATGAGCAGTTCTTC	CASSPLPAEAGARNNEQFF
TRBV6-1	NA	NA	TRBJ2-7	TGTGCCAGCAGTGAATTTCTCGGTCAGTACGAGCAGTACTTC	CASSEFLGQYEQYF
TRBV7-6	NA	NA	TRBJ1-1	TGTGCCAGCAACTGCTTGCTTCGCCCAGAGAACACTGAAGCTTTCTTT	CASNCLLRPENTEAFF
TRBV2	NA	few	TRBJ2-5	TGTGCCAGCAGTGAAGGAGGTCGGGAGACCCAGTACTTC	CASSEGGRETQYF
TRBV5-4	NA	NA	TRBJ2-1	TGTGCCAGCAGCTTGGGAGGGAGCGCCTACAATGAGCAGTTCTTC	CASSLGGSAYNEQFF
TRBV25-1	NA	NA	TRBJ2-2	TGTGCCAGCAGTGGGTCGTCAGCGAACACCGGGGAGCTGTTTTTT	CASSGSSANTGELFF
TRBV7-8	NA	NA	TRBJ2-1	TGTGCCAGCAGCCCGTCGTTGGCCGGGGGGCCGTCGAGCTCCTACAATGAGCAGTTCTTC	CASSPSLAGGPSSSYNEQFF
TRBV28	NA	NA	TRBJ1-2	TGTGCCAGCAGTTCCCCGGCAGACTATGGCTACACCTTC	CASSSPADYGYTF
TRBV11-2	TRBD1	once	TRBJ1-6	TGTGCCAGCAGTACCGGGACAGATATTAATTCACCCCTCCACTTT	CASSTGTDINSPLHF
TRBV29-1	TRBD1	NA	TRBJ1-1	TGCAGCGTTACAGAGACAGGGGGGTACACTGAAGCTTTCTTT	CSVTETGGYTEAFF
TRBV4-2	NA	NA	TRBJ1-1	TGTGCCAGCAGCCAACAGGGCATGAACACTGAAGCTTTCTTT	CASSQQGMNTEAFF
TRBV5-4	NA	NA	TRBJ2-5	TGTGCCAGCAGCCCTGTATCTGCAGAGACCCAGTACTTC	CASSPVSAETQYF
TRBV2	NA	once	TRBJ2-7	TGTGCCTCCGGACGGTCCTACGAGCAGTACTTC	CASGRSYEQYF
TRBV9	NA	NA	TRBJ1-1	TGTGCCAGCACCCGCTGGTTCGCCGGGAACACTGAAGCTTTCTTT	CASTRWFAGNTEAFF
TRBV6-4	NA	NA	TRBJ1-6	TGTGCCAGCAGTGACTCCTGGAATTCACCCCTCCACTTT	CASSDSWNSPLHF
TRBV30	NA	NA	TRBJ1-4	TGTGCCTGGAGGGAGGGGAACAGATGGGAGGAAAAACTGTTTTTT	CAWREGNRWEEKLFF
TRBV6-5	NA	once	TRBJ1-5	TGTGCCAGTCGGCGCCAGGGTGGGGTCAATCAGCCCCAGCATTTT	CASRRQGGVNQPQHF
TRBV28	NA	NA	TRBJ1-1	TGTGCCAGCAGTTTAGAGGTAACTGAAGCTTTCTTT	CASSLEVTEAFF
TRBV6-1	NA	NA	TRBJ1-6	TGTGCCAGCAGTGAATGGGACCGGATGGGGAGGGTCAATTCACCCCTCCACTTT	CASSEWDRMGRVNSPLHF
TRBV25-1	TRBD1	NA	TRBJ2-6	TGTGCCAGCAGTAGCAGGGGGAGAGGGGCCAACGTCCTGACTTTC	CASSSRGRGANVLTF
TRBV27	TRBD1	NA	TRBJ1-5	TGTGCCTCCTCGGACAGGCGCAATCAGCCCCAGCATTTT	CASSDRRNQPQHF
TRBV28	TRBD1	NA	TRBJ1-1	TGTGCCAGCAGTTTCCCTCAGGGGGGAGCTTTCTTT	CASSFPQGGAFF
TRBV6-5	TRBD2	NA	TRBJ2-2	TGTGCCAGCAGTCCGACTAGCGCGAACACCGGGGAGCTGTTTTTT	CASSPTSANTGELFF
TRBV4-2	NA	NA	TRBJ1-1	TGTGCCAGCAGCTGGGATGGCAACACTGAAGCTTTCTTT	CASSWDGNTEAFF
TRBV18	NA	NA	TRBJ2-1	TGTGCCAGCTCACCCCCCGACAGGGAGGGCAATGAGCAGTTCTTC	CASSPPDREGNEQFF
TRBV5-1	NA	NA	TRBJ2-1	TGCGCCAGCAGCACGGATACAGCCCCGGGGGGCGATGAGCAGTTCTTC	CASSTDTAPGGDEQFF
TRBV19	NA	once	TRBJ2-7	TGTGCCAGTGCTCGGGTAGTGGGATCCGACGAGCAGTACTTC	CASARVVGSDEQYF
TRBV5-1	TRBD1	NA	TRBJ2-7	TGCGCCAGCAGCTCGGGACAGGACCTTTATCTCAGCGAGCAGTACTTC	CASSSGQDLYLSEQYF
TRBV6-5	NA	NA	TRBJ2-3	TGTGCCAGCAGTACCTTGGGGGCTAGCACAGATACGCAGTATTTT	CASSTLGASTDTQYF
TRBV5-8	NA	NA	TRBJ1-6	TGTGCCAGCAGCTTGACCCTGGGTCTCGATTCACCCCTCCACTTT	CASSLTLGLDSPLHF
TRBV19	TRBD1	NA	TRBJ1-6	TGTGCCAGTAGTTTGTGGACAGGGGACTCTAATTCACCCCTCCACTTT	CASSLWTGDSNSPLHF
TRBV28	TRBD1	once	TRBJ2-6	TGTGCCAGCAGTGTCGGACAGGGGGCAGCTGGGGCCAACGTCCTGACTTTC	CASSVGQGAAGANVLTF
TRBV2	NA	NA	TRBJ2-3	TGTGCCAGCGCTTACAGTTTCAAGGATACGCAGTATTTT	CASAYSFKDTQYF
TRBV10-3	NA	NA	TRBJ2-1	TGTGCCATCAGTGAGAGCTTCGACAATGAGCAGTTCTTC	CAISESFDNEQFF
TRBV10-3	NA	NA	TRBJ2-3	TGTGCCATCAGTGAGGGCAGGAGGACAGATACGCAGTATTTT	CAISEGRRTDTQYF
TRBV5-6	NA	NA	TRBJ2-7	TGTGCCAGCAGCTTCACTTCTCGATACGAGCAGTACTTC	CASSFTSRYEQYF
TRBV4-3	NA	NA	TRBJ1-2	TGCGCCAGCAGCCAAGATCTCGACAGACCCTTCTATGGCTACACCTTC	CASSQDLDRPFYGYTF
TRBV18	NA	NA	TRBJ1-2	TGTGCCAGCTCACCAGGGGGTTTGGTGACATCCAACTATGGCTACACCTTC	CASSPGGLVTSNYGYTF
TRBV6-5	TRBD2	NA	TRBJ2-1	TGTGCCAGCAGCAGACTAGCGGCTCTTAATGAGCAGTTCTTC	CASSRLAALNEQFF
TRBV5-1	TRBD2	NA	TRBJ2-3	TGCGCCAGCAGGTCAGGGAGAGCGGGAGCGGCAGATACGCAGTATTTT	CASRSGRAGAADTQYF
TRBV19	TRBD2	NA	TRBJ2-1	TGTGCCACGTCTTTGCGGGGGGTCGAGCAGTTCTTC	CATSLRGVEQFF
TRBV11-1	NA	NA	TRBJ2-1	TGTGCCAGCAGCCCTCGACAGGCCCTTCAAGAGCAGTTCTTC	CASSPRQALQEQFF
TRBV6-4	NA	NA	TRBJ1-2	TGTGCCAGCAGTGATTTGGGGGTAGGCGGCTACACCTTC	CASSDLGVGGYTF
TRBV9	NA	NA	TRBJ1-2	TGTGCCAGCAGCTTCGATCCCCGGGCTCTCTCTAGCGGCTACACCTTC	CASSFDPRALSSGYTF
TRBV5-1	NA	NA	TRBJ2-1	TGCGCCAGCAGCTCACAGGGACTGGACAATGAGCAGTTCTTC	CASSSQGLDNEQFF
TRBV25-1	TRBD1	NA	TRBJ2-1	TGTGCCAGCAGGAAGTTACAGGGGGGAGCCTACAATGAGCAGTTCTTC	CASRKLQGGAYNEQFF
TRBV7-2	NA	NA	TRBJ1-2	TGTGCCAGCAGCCCGAGCGGGATCTATGGCTACACCTTC	CASSPSGIYGYTF
TRBV5-1	NA	NA	TRBJ2-3	TGCGCCAGCAGCCCTATAAGCACAGATACGCAGTATTTT	CASSPISTDTQYF
TRBV7-9	TRBD1	NA	TRBJ2-1	TGTGCCAGCAGCCACCGGGACAGGGGGCACTATGAGCAGTTCTTC	CASSHRDRGHYEQFF
TRBV28	NA	NA	TRBJ1-6	TGTGCCAGCCTCTCCGGCGTGGGGCAGAATAATTCACCCCTCCACTTT	CASLSGVGQNNSPLHF
TRBV12-5	TRBD1	NA	TRBJ2-7	TGTGCTAGTGGTACCCCTGACAGGGGCGGCTACGAGCAGTACTTC	CASGTPDRGGYEQYF
TRBV27	NA	once	TRBJ2-2	TGTGCCAGCAGTTTCCCCCTTTGGGGTAGAATACGGTCCGGGGAGCTGTTTTTT	CASSFPLWGRIRSGELFF
TRBV4-1	NA	NA	TRBJ2-7	TGCGCCAGCAGCCAAGCGAGTTCGACCCCATCCTACGAGCAGTACTTC	CASSQASSTPSYEQYF
TRBV5-6	NA	NA	TRBJ1-1	TGTGCCAGCAGCTTGCTAGGGAAGGTCACTGAAGCTTTCTTT	CASSLLGKVTEAFF
TRBV18	TRBD1	NA	TRBJ2-3	TGTGCCAGCTCACCACAGGGGGCGATCACAGATACGCAGTATTTT	CASSPQGAITDTQYF
TRBV28	NA	NA	TRBJ1-1	TGTGCCAGCACCCACACAGCGAACACTGAAGCTTTCTTT	CASTHTANTEAFF